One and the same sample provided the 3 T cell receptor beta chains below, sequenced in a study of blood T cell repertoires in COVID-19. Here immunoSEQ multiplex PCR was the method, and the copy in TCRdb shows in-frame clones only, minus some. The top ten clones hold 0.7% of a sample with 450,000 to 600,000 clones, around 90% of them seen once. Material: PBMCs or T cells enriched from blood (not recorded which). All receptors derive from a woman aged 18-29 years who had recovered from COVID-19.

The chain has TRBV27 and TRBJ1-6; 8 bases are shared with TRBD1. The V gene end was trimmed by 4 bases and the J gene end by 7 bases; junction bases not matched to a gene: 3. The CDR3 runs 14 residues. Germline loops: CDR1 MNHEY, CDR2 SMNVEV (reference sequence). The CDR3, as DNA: TGTGCCAGCAGTTCAGGGGGCCTCAATTCACCCCTCCACTTT. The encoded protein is CASSSGGLNSPLHF.

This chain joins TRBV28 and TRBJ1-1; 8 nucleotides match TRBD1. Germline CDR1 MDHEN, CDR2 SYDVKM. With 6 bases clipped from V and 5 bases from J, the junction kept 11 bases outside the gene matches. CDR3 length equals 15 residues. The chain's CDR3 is CASSPYGQGATEAFF. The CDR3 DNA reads TGTGCCAGCAGCCCCTACGGACAGGGAGCGACTGAAGCTTTCTTT.

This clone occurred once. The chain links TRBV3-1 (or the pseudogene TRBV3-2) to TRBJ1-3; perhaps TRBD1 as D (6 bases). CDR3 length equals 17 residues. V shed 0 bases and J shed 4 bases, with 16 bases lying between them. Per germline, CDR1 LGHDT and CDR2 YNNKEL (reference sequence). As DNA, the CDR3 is TGTGCCAGCAGCCAAGACTTTGGGCGGGGGCTCGGAAACACCATATATTTT. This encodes CASSQDFGRGLGNTIYF.